This T cell receptor (beta chain) originates from a study of blood T cells in healthy people across ages. About the study: Capture via template switching afforded approximately one barcoded beta molecule per two T cells.

Study-wide findings and caveats: Strong correlation existed between TCR beta diversity and naive T cell percentage. It was not known whether donors were CMV positive (a possible confounder of expanded clonotype changes).

Concerning this clonotype itself: The antigen is unknown.

The CDR3 extends over 11 amino acids. V lost 0 bases, J lost 8 bases, and 7 bases lay in between. Looked up from germline, CDR1 is DFQATT and CDR2 is SNEGSKA (reference sequence). A second about 7 to 12 cycle PCR used barcoded and J-beta primers. All samples gave at least 2.5 million CDR3-containing paired-end reads. Each CDR3 protein is one row after TCRdb ran MiXCR on the 5' RACE reads. The sample includes about 1.4 million distinct CDR3 sequences, roughly 60% of them seen just once. The chain combines TRBV20-1 with TRBJ1-1, with D tentatively TRBD1 (5 bases). The clonotype comes from a man between 18 and 29 years old in good health. The specimen sequenced was blood. The CDR3 sequence: CSAREEGEAFF. The CDR3 DNA reads TGCAGTGCTAGAGAGGAGGGGGAAGCTTTCTTT.